Each of the 10 T cell receptor beta chains below was sequenced from the same sample in a study of post-analysis software for immune sequencing data (dated by TCRdb to about 2015). No antigen is known for these receptors. The library was obtained by PCR. The listed sequencing device is Illumina HiSeq 2500. Unique molecular identifiers were incorporated into TCR beta cDNA libraries to reduce PCR and sequencing biases. Starting from the raw public reads, TCRdb applied fastp trimming at Q25, assembled clones with MiXCR and retained in-frame beta chains. Each CDR3 protein appears once, grouped with its most common genes and DNA. The sample yields a few hundred thousand distinct CDR3 sequences; roughly 38% were counted once. The ten top clones hold roughly 12% of the sample. The full study reports these points: Significantly higher frequencies in patients than in controls were found for five TRBV segments, including TRBV5-6, TRBV5-1 and TRBV20-1.

Sequencing was performed on blood. The receptors derive from a girl aged 5-17 years with multiple sclerosis.

This rearrangement joins TRBV6-6 to TRBJ1-1; D is unclear. CDR1 and CDR2 (germline): MNHNY, SVGAGI (reference sequence). The CDR3 is 13 residues long. With 2 bases removed from V and 3 bases from J, the gap between germline ends came to 7 bases. The CDR3 coding sequence is TGTGCCAGCAGTTACCCGCTCGACACTGAAGCTTTCTTT. Protein: CASSYPLDTEAFF.

The chain is built from TRBV6-2 or TRBV6-3 and TRBJ2-7; 10 bases align to TRBD1. J gave up 3 bases and V 4 bases, and 3 bases lay outside the gene matches. CDR3 length: 14 residues. Germline loops: CDR1 MNHEY, CDR2 SVGEGT. This chain's CDR3 is CASSWTGGHYEQYF. The CDR3 nucleotides are TGTGCCAGCAGTTGGACAGGGGGGCACTACGAGCAGTACTTC.

On this clonotype: Compared with germline, one end of the junction differs, possibly owing to a read error. V and J are TRBV9 and TRBJ2-7; weak D call: TRBD2 (6 bases). Germline V gene lookup returns CDR1 SGDLS and CDR2 YYNGEE. This CDR3 spans 14 amino acids. CDR3 DNA: TGTGCCAGCAGCGTAAGTTGGGACTCCCACGAGCAGTACTTC. Translated, it gives CASSVSWDSHEQYF.

The chain employs TRBV12-3 or TRBV12-4 and TRBJ2-5; D ambiguous. This CDR3 region has 14 residues. V lost 3 bases, J lost 0 bases, and 8 bases lay in between. CDR3 loop: CASSFGVYQETQYF. The DNA for the CDR3 is TGTGCCAGCAGTTTTGGAGTGTACCAAGAGACCCAGTACTTC.

The chain carries TRBV27 and TRBJ1-1; TRBD1 agrees at 12 bases. Germline assignment: CDR1 MNHEY and CDR2 SMNVEV (reference sequence). J was trimmed by 1 base and V by 6 bases; bases with no gene match: 3. The length of the CDR3 is 15 residues. The CDR3 loop reads CASRGTGGWNTEAFF. The DNA for the CDR3 is TGTGCCAGCAGGGGGACAGGGGGCTGGAACACTGAAGCTTTCTTT.

This clonotype has a count of ten or more. V is TRBV7-3 and J is TRBJ2-7, with TRBD2 matching 7 bases. The CDR3 contains 15 residues. Germline loops: CDR1 SGHTA, CDR2 FQGTGA. J was trimmed by 0 bases and V by 5 bases; bases with no gene match: 7. The CDR3 DNA reads TGTGCCAGCAGCCCCATGGGGGGGAACTCCTACGAGCAGTACTTC. It encodes CASSPMGGNSYEQYF.

The chain carries TRBV28 and TRBJ2-1; D is perhaps TRBD2 (7 bases). CDR3 size: 16 residues. Germline values: CDR1 MDHEN, CDR2 SYDVKM. V gave up 5 bases and J gave up 0 bases, with 14 bases separating them. CDR3 loop: CASSPEGGNSYNEQFF. In nucleotides, the CDR3 is TGTGCCAGCAGTCCCGAGGGGGGGAACTCCTACAATGAGCAGTTCTTC.

This clonotype appeared a few times. V usage is TRBV12-3 or TRBV12-4 and J usage is TRBJ2-2; the match to TRBD2 covers 15 bases. The CDR3 is 16 amino acids. The V and J ends lost 6 bases and 7 bases, in that order; junction bases with no gene match: 6. Here the CDR3 DNA reads TGTGCCAGCAGCCTGGGACTAGCGGGGGGAAGCGGGGAGCTGTTTTTT. Translating gives CASSLGLAGGSGELFF.

The chain has TRBV6-1 and TRBJ1-6; D ambiguous. The CDR3 is 16 residues long. The V gene lost 7 bases and the J gene lost 8 bases, with 21 bases spanning the gap. Germline V gene sequence: CDR1 MNHNS, CDR2 SASEGT. CDR3 coding DNA: TGTGCCAGCACCACTCTCCATGGGGAGTGGGATTCACCCCTCCACTTT. It codes for CASTTLHGEWDSPLHF.

J is TRBJ1-1 and V is TRBV20-1; tentative D call: TRBD1 (6 bases). V lost 3 bases, J lost 5 bases, and 16 bases lay in between. The CDR3 contains 14 residues. In germline, CDR1 is DFQATT, CDR2 SNEGSKA (reference sequence). As DNA, the CDR3 is TGCAGTGCTAGTCCCGGGGGGGGGCCAACTGAAGCTTTCTTT. This sequence encodes CSASPGGGPTEAFF.